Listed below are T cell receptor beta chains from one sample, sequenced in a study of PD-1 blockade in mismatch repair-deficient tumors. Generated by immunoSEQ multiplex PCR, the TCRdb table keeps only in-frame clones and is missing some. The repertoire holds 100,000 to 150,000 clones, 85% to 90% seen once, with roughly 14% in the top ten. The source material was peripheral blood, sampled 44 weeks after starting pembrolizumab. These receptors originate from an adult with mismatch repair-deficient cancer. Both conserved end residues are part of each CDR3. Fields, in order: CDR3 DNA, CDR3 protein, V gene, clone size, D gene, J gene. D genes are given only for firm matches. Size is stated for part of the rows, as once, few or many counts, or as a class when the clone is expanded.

TGTGCCAGCAGCTTAGGGACAGCTTCCTACGAGCAGTACTTC | CASSLGTASYEQYF | TRBV11-2 | - | - | TRBJ2-7
TGTGCCAGCAGTTCCTACGAGCAGTACTTC | CASSSYEQYF | TRBV21-1 | - | - | TRBJ2-7
TGTGCCAGCAGCGTGGGGACAGGAAGAAACACCATATATTTT | CASSVGTGRNTIYF | TRBV9 | - | TRBD1 | TRBJ1-3
TGTGCCAGCAGCTCCACCGGGGAGCTGTTTTTT | CASSSTGELFF | TRBV11-2 | - | - | TRBJ2-2
TGCGCCAGCAGCCAAGGACAGGGCAATGAGCAGTTCTTC | CASSQGQGNEQFF | TRBV4-1 | - | TRBD1 | TRBJ2-1
TGTGCCAGTAGACCGAGTGGGACAGGGAATCAGCCCCAGCATTTT | CASRPSGTGNQPQHF | TRBV19 | - | TRBD1 | TRBJ1-5
TGCGCCAGCACCCGACAGATTGTAGGCCAAGAGACCCAGTACTTC | CASTRQIVGQETQYF | TRBV4-1 | - | - | TRBJ2-5
TGTGCCAGCAGTTACGAGTTGGGGACCGATACGCAGTATTTT | CASSYELGTDTQYF | TRBV6-5 | - | - | TRBJ2-3
TGTGCCAGCAGTGCCGAGAGGGAGGGCACAGATACGCAGTATTTT | CASSAEREGTDTQYF | TRBV6-1 | - | - | TRBJ2-3
TGCGCCAGCTCTGCCGAGACAGGATCCTACGAGCAGTACTTC | CASSAETGSYEQYF | TRBV10-2 | few | - | TRBJ2-7
TGTGCCAGCAGTTATTTCGAGGGTACATACAATGAGCAGTTCTTC | CASSYFEGTYNEQFF | TRBV27 | - | - | TRBJ2-1
TGTGCCAGCAGCTTGGGGGGTCGGGGGTCTAATGAAAAACTGTTTTTT | CASSLGGRGSNEKLFF | TRBV11-3 | few | - | TRBJ1-4
TGTGCCTGGAGTGGCAGAGGGAACACTGAAGCTTTCTTT | CAWSGRGNTEAFF | TRBV30 | few | - | TRBJ1-1
TGTGCCAGCAGTTTCCTCAATAGCAATCAGCCCCAGCATTTT | CASSFLNSNQPQHF | TRBV28 | once | - | TRBJ1-5
TGTGCCAGCAGTTACTCCGCGACTAGCGGCTACAATGAGCAGTTCTTC | CASSYSATSGYNEQFF | TRBV6-5 | once | TRBD2 | TRBJ2-1
TGTGCCAGCAGCGGGACTTTTAGCACAGATACGCAGTATTTT | CASSGTFSTDTQYF | TRBV27 | - | - | TRBJ2-3
TGTGCCATCAGCATCGGGGGGCCTTATAGCAATCAGCCCCAGCATTTT | CAISIGGPYSNQPQHF | TRBV10-3 | - | - | TRBJ1-5
TGCGCCAGCAGCCAAGGGATAAACTACGAGCAGTACTTC | CASSQGINYEQYF | TRBV4-1 | - | - | TRBJ2-7
TGTGCCAGCAGCCGAAAGGGGACCGTGAGGTACGAGCAGTACTTC | CASSRKGTVRYEQYF | TRBV6-5 | - | - | TRBJ2-7
TGTGCCAGCAGTTACCGGAGCTCCTACGAGCAGTACTTC | CASSYRSSYEQYF | TRBV6-5 | - | - | TRBJ2-7
TGTGCCAGCAGCTTGGCCGTGGACCGGGAGACCCAGTACTTC | CASSLAVDRETQYF | TRBV5-4 | - | - | TRBJ2-5
TGTGCCAGCAGTTACCGAGGACAGGGACGGGCTGGGACTGAAGCTTTCTTT | CASSYRGQGRAGTEAFF | TRBV6-7 | - | TRBD1 | TRBJ1-1
TGTGCCAGCAGCTTGACAGGGGCGGCCTACGAGCAGTACTTC | CASSLTGAAYEQYF | TRBV7-9 | once | TRBD1 | TRBJ2-7
TGTGCCAGTAGTATAAGACAGGGGGCCGCAGATACGCAGTATTTT | CASSIRQGAADTQYF | TRBV19 | - | TRBD1 | TRBJ2-3
TGTGCCAGCAGCCCCGGACAGCTCGTATCCTATAATTCACCCCTCCACTTT | CASSPGQLVSYNSPLHF | TRBV4-2 | - | - | TRBJ1-6
TGCGCCAGCAGCCAAGATCACGTCAGCCCGGGCTCCTACGAGCAGTACTTC | CASSQDHVSPGSYEQYF | TRBV4-3 | - | - | TRBJ2-7
TGTGCCAGCAGGGTTTTCAGTGGGGCCAACGTCCTGACTTTC | CASRVFSGANVLTF | TRBV2 | - | - | TRBJ2-6
TGCAGCGTTGGGTCCGGACGAAATCAGCCCCAGCATTTT | CSVGSGRNQPQHF | TRBV29-1 | - | - | TRBJ1-5
TGTGCCAGCAGTGGAGACCGTAGCACAGATACGCAGTATTTT | CASSGDRSTDTQYF | TRBV2 | - | - | TRBJ2-3
TGTGCCAGCAGTATGGGACTAGCGGGAGACCCCCTGGAGCAGTACTTC | CASSMGLAGDPLEQYF | TRBV28 | - | TRBD2 | TRBJ2-7
TGTGCCAGCAGTGAAGCCCCCTACGAGCAGTACTTC | CASSEAPYEQYF | TRBV2 | few | - | TRBJ2-7
TGTGCCAGCAGTTATTTGGGAGACTCCTACAATGAGCAGTTCTTC | CASSYLGDSYNEQFF | TRBV6-5 | - | - | TRBJ2-1
TGTGCCAGCAGTGACGGCCGGCCAGATAGCAATCAGCCCCAGCATTTT | CASSDGRPDSNQPQHF | TRBV6-4 | once | - | TRBJ1-5
TGTGCCAGCAGTGAGAGTAGGCTCTCTGGAAACACCATATATTTT | CASSESRLSGNTIYF | TRBV6-1 | - | - | TRBJ1-3
TGTGCCAGCAGCCCCGACCCGACAGGATTGGGGAATGGCTACACCTTC | CASSPDPTGLGNGYTF | TRBV11-2 | - | - | TRBJ1-2